Described below is a single TCR beta chain sequence and its context. This entry belongs to a study of blood T cell repertoires in COVID-19. Sequenced by immunoSEQ multiplex PCR; TCRdb stores in-frame clones only, minus some. The table has some 270,000 clones, 85% to 90% seen once; the top ten hold approximately 0.84%. CDR1 is MDHEN and CDR2 is SYDVKM in the germline V gene. CDR3 length equals 16 residues. V lost 6 bases and J 4 bases, leaving 19 bases between the germline ends. The source is a man under 40 with acute or convalescent COVID-19. This chain joins TRBV28 and TRBJ1-5, with a weak D call TRBD1 (5 bases). Sequencing was performed on peripheral blood. The CDR3 DNA reads as TGTGCCAGCAGCTTCGCGGGGACCCCCAAGAATCAGCCCCAGCATTTT. The encoded protein is CASSFAGTPKNQPQHF.